Below, one T cell receptor beta chain is given with its context. Source study methods: The assay estimated nucleated cells by amplifying reference gene primers. Repertoires were generated with immunoSEQ multiplex PCR, while TCRdb's copy carries only in-frame clones and drops some. Clonal size and the V and J genes are those of that table, whereas D and trimming came from the DNA. The sample gives roughly 250,000 clones, around 82% of which show up once; roughly 8.6% is in the top ten. The junction had 6 bases not matched to a gene; V was cut back by 4 bases and J by 4 bases. There are 16 residues in the CDR3. The germline gives CDR1 SGHDT, CDR2 YYEEEE. This sample was taken from a study of blood T cell repertoires in COVID-19. Study-wide context: Material from acute and convalescent COVID-19 was sourced from the United States, Italy and Spain.

Sequencing was carried out using peripheral blood. The receptor was isolated from a human donor in a cohort sampled during active COVID-19. V is TRBV5-6 and J is TRBJ2-2; 11 nucleotides align to TRBD2. In DNA, the CDR3 is TGTGCCAGCAGCCTCACTAGCGGGAGTTTCACCGGGGAGCTGTTTTTT. This codes for CASSLTSGSFTGELFF.